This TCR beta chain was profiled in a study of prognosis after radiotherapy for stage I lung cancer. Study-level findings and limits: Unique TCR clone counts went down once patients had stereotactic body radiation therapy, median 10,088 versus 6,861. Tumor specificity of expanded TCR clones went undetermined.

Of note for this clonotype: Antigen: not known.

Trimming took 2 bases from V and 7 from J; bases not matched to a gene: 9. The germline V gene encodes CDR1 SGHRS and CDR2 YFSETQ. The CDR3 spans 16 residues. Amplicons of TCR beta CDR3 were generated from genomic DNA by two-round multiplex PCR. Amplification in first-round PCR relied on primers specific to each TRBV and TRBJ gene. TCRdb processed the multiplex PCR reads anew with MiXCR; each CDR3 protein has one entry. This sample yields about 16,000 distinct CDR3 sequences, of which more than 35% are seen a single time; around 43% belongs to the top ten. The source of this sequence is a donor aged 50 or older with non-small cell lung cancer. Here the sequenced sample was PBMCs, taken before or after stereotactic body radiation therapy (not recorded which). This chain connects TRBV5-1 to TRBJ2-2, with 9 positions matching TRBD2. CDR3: CASSLSSGIGIGELFF. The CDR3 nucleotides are TGCGCCAGCAGCTTATCTAGCGGGATTGGTATCGGGGAGCTGTTTTTT.